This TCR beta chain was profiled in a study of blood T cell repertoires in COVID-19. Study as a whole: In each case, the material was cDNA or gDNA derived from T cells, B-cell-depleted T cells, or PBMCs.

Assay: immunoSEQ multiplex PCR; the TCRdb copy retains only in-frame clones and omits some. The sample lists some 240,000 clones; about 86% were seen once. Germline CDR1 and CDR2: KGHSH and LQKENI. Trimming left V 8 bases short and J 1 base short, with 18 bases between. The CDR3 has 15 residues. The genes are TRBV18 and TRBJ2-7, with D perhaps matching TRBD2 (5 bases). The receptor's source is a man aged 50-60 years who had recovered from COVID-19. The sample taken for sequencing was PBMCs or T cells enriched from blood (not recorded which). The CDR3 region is CASANSWTDSYEQYF. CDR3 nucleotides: TGTGCCAGCGCAAATTCCTGGACTGATTCCTACGAGCAGTACTTC.